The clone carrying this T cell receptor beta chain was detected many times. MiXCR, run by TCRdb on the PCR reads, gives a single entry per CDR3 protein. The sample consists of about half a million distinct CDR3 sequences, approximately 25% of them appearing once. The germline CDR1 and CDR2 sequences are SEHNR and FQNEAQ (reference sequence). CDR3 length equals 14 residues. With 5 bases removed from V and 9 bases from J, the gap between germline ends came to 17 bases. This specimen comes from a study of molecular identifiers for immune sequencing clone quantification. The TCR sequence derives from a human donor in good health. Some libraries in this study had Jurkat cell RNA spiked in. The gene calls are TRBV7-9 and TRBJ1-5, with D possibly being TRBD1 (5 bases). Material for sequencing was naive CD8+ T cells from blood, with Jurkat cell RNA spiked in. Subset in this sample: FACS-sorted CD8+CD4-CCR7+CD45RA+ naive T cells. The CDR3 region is CASSDLTDIGPQHF. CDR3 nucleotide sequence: TGTGCCAGCAGCGATTTGACGGACATAGGGCCCCAGCATTTT.